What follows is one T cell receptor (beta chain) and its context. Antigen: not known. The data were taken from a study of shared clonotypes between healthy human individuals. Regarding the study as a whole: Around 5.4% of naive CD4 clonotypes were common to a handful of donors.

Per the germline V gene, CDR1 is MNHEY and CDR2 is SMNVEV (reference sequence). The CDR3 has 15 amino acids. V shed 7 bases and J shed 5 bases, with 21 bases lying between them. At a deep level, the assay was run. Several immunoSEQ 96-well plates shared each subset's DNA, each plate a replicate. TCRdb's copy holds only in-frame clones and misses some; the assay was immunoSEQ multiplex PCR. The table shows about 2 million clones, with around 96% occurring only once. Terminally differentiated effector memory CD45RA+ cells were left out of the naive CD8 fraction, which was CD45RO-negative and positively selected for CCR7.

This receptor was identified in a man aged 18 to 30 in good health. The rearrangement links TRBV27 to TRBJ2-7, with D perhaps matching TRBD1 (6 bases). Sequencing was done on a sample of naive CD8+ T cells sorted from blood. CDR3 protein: CASTSSLVRGHEQYF. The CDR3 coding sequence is TGTGCCAGCACCAGTTCATTGGTCAGGGGCCACGAGCAGTACTTC.